Below, 29 T cell receptor beta chains from the same sample are listed, as sequenced in a study of T cell responses to AZD1222 COVID-19 vaccine. Clones were read by immunoSEQ multiplex PCR, and TCRdb kept only the in-frame ones, dropping some. The sample lists about 150,000 clones, about 91% occurring once. Sequenced material: peripheral blood, taken on day 0 of AZD1222 vaccination. All receptors come from an adult in good health.

The chain couples TRBV7-3 to TRBJ2-2; 14 nucleotides match TRBD2. The germline gives CDR1 SGHTA, CDR2 FQGTGA. This CDR3 spans 18 amino acids. The V and J ends lost 2 bases and 2 bases, in that order; junction bases with no gene match: 4. The CDR3 DNA sequence: TGTGCCAGCAGCTTAGGACTAGCGGGAGGATCCAACACCGGGGAGCTGTTTTTT. Translated: CASSLGLAGGSNTGELFF.

The chain is built from TRBV28 and TRBJ1-5; TRBD1 agrees at 7 bases. Germline-derived CDR1 and CDR2 are MDHEN and SYDVKM. The length of the CDR3 is 15 residues. The junction had 11 bases not matched to a gene; V was cut back by 5 bases and J by 7 bases. The CDR3 reads CASSTYRGGGQPQHF. The CDR3 DNA follows: TGTGCCAGCAGTACTTACAGGGGAGGCGGCCAGCCCCAGCATTTT.

The chain joins TRBV5-8 to TRBJ2-7, with a possible D match to TRBD1 (5 bases). The CDR3 extends over 14 amino acids. The germline CDR1 and CDR2 sequences are SGHTS and YDEGEE. Trimming shortened V by 4 bases and J by 5 bases, and 16 bases separated the two germline ends. The CDR3 sequence: CASSPYLDSDEQYF. CDR3 nucleotide sequence: TGTGCCAGCAGCCCGTACCTTGACAGTGACGAGCAGTACTTC.

The CDR3 DNA reads TGTGCCAGCAGCCAAGGGGACAGGGAAAATGAAAAACTGTTTTTT. Protein sequence: CASSQGDRENEKLFF. This sequence joins TRBV4-2 and TRBJ1-4, with 9 bases lining up with TRBD1. Unmatched junction bases numbered 2, after V lost 1 base and J lost 5 bases. Germline V lookup: CDR1 LGHNA, CDR2 YNFKEQ. The CDR3 consists of 15 residues.

DNA of the CDR3: TGTGCCACCAAAACAAGGGGGCGGGAAAAACTGTTTTTT. Its protein is CATKTRGREKLFF. The chain recombines TRBV28 with TRBJ1-4, with 7 positions matching TRBD1. Per germline, CDR1 MDHEN and CDR2 SYDVKM. This CDR3 is 13 amino acids long. J gave up 8 bases and V 10 bases, and 10 bases lay outside the gene matches.

J is TRBJ1-2 and V is TRBV5-8; D remains unclear. This CDR3 has 12 amino acids. V gave up 2 bases and J gave up 5 bases, with 7 bases separating them. CDR1 and CDR2 (germline): SGHTS, YDEGEE. The CDR3 is CASSFRSYGYTF. Here the CDR3 DNA reads TGTGCCAGCAGCTTCAGGAGTTATGGCTACACCTTC.

J is TRBJ2-1 and V is TRBV5-5, with D unresolved. Germline V gene sequence: CDR1 SGHKS, CDR2 YYEKEE (reference sequence). There are 13 residues in the CDR3. V lost 0 bases to trimming and J lost 3 bases, with 4 bases between them. This chain's CDR3 is CASSLANYNEQFF. The CDR3 DNA is TGTGCCAGCAGCTTGGCCAACTACAATGAGCAGTTCTTC.

The chain joins TRBV6-5 to TRBJ1-5, with 7 bases fitting TRBD1. CDR1 is MNHEY and CDR2 is SVGAGI in the germline V gene. V shed 10 bases and J 4 bases; nucleotides not matched to a gene: 4. The length of the CDR3 is 12 residues. This chain's CDR3 is CATQQGNQPQHF. The CDR3 DNA follows: TGTGCCACTCAACAGGGGAATCAGCCCCAGCATTTT.

This clone was found a few times. The rearrangement uses TRBV19 and TRBJ1-1; 10 positions agree with TRBD1. Trimming removed 4 bases from V and 5 bases from J; junction bases left unmatched: 7. Germline V CDR1 and CDR2: LNHDA, SQIVND (reference sequence). This CDR3 comprises 15 residues. Here the CDR3 reads CASSSRQGAETEAFF. CDR3 DNA: TGTGCCAGTAGTAGCAGACAGGGGGCGGAGACTGAAGCTTTCTTT.

The chain couples TRBV28 to TRBJ2-7; unclear D gene. CDR1 and CDR2 from the germline V gene are MDHEN and SYDVKM. The CDR3 runs 14 residues. V was cut by 5 bases and J by 3 bases, with 14 bases left in between. The DNA for the CDR3 is TGTGCCAGCAGTCCACACCCGGCAAGCTACGAGCAGTACTTC. Its protein is CASSPHPASYEQYF. Full variable domain (rest looked up from reference TRBV28 and TRBJ2-7): DVKVTQSSRYLVKRTGEKVFLECVQDMDHENMFWYRQDPGLGLRLIYFSYDVKMKEKGDIPEGYSVSREKKERFSLILESASTNQTSMYLCASSPHPASYEQYFGPGTRLTVT.

The chain has TRBV5-8 and TRBJ2-3; D is uncertain. The ends were cut back, 0 bases at V and 6 bases at J, with 5 bases in the middle. Germline CDR1 and CDR2: SGHTS and YDEGEE. The CDR3 covers 12 residues. As DNA, the CDR3 is TGTGCCAGCAGCTTGGCGGTGGATACGCAGTATTTT. It specifies CASSLAVDTQYF.

This chain links TRBV3-1 (or the pseudogene TRBV3-2) with TRBJ2-7, with TRBD2 identical over 9 bases. The length of the CDR3 is 15 residues. Per germline, CDR1 LGHDT and CDR2 YNNKEL (reference sequence). With V trimmed by 4 bases and J by 1 base, 5 bases remained unmatched. The DNA of the CDR3 is TGTGCCAGCAGCCCCGGACTAGCGCGGTCCTACGAGCAGTACTTC. Encoded protein: CASSPGLARSYEQYF.

The rearrangement uses TRBV3-1 (or the pseudogene TRBV3-2) and TRBJ2-3; D ambiguous. V was trimmed by 4 bases and J by 3 bases, leaving 14 bases between them. This CDR3 has 15 residues. CDR1 LGHDT and CDR2 YNNKEL come from the germline V gene (reference sequence). The CDR3 protein is CASSRTPSGTDTQYF. CDR3 nucleotide sequence: TGTGCCAGCAGCCGAACTCCCAGTGGGACAGATACGCAGTATTTT.

The chain couples TRBV24-1 to TRBJ2-1; the D call may be TRBD1 or TRBD2 (5 bases each). The germline V and J ends were trimmed by 4 bases and 3 bases, with 12 bases remaining between them. The CDR3 runs to 15 residues. Per the germline V gene, CDR1 is KGHDR and CDR2 is SFDVKD. CDR3 DNA sequence: TGTGCCACCAGTGACCGACGGGACGTCTACAATGAGCAGTTCTTC. This gives the protein CATSDRRDVYNEQFF.

The chain joins TRBV4-2 to TRBJ2-5, with TRBD1 matching over 7 bases. Germline trimming cut 1 base from V and 5 bases from J; bases unmatched to any gene: 13. The germline V gene has CDR1 LGHNA and CDR2 YNFKEQ. CDR3 length: 17 residues. For the CDR3, the DNA is TGTGCCAGCAGCCAAGGACAGGGAGAGCTTACTGGCGAGACCCAGTACTTC. Its translation is CASSQGQGELTGETQYF.

The chain recombines TRBV25-1 with TRBJ2-1, with a weak D call TRBD2 (6 bases). The germline V and J ends were trimmed by 4 bases and 3 bases, with 13 bases remaining between them. This CDR3 is 15 amino acids long. Looked up from germline, CDR1 is MGHDK and CDR2 is SYGVNS. The CDR3 nucleotides are TGTGCCAGCAGTGGCCCCTGGGGGGACTACAATGAGCAGTTCTTC. It specifies CASSGPWGDYNEQFF.

The gene calls are TRBV19 and TRBJ2-3, with D perhaps assigned TRBD1 or TRBD2 (5 bases each). Deletions cut 6 bases from V and 0 bases from J, with 25 bases between. Germline-derived CDR1 and CDR2 are LNHDA and SQIVND (reference sequence). This CDR3 has 19 residues. As DNA, the CDR3 is TGTGCCAGTAGAAATCCCCAGGTCTCCTGGGGGATTAGCACAGATACGCAGTATTTT. Residues: CASRNPQVSWGISTDTQYF.

The chain employs TRBV7-2 and TRBJ1-1, with 9 bases that match TRBD1. Trimming removed 5 bases from V and 3 bases from J; junction bases left unmatched: 7. Germline assignment: CDR1 SGHTA and CDR2 FQGNSA. This CDR3 is 15 amino acids long. In DNA form, the CDR3 reads TGTGCCAGCAGCCTCCTGACAGGGGGGGACACTGAAGCTTTCTTT. It is translated as CASSLLTGGDTEAFF.

V usage is TRBV14 and J usage is TRBJ1-1; D not resolved. Deletions cut 3 bases from V and 1 base from J, with 6 bases between. The CDR3 length is 13 residues. The germline CDR1 and CDR2 sequences are SGHDN and FVKESK. The CDR3 protein is CASSQPQNTEAFF. The CDR3 region has the DNA TGTGCCAGCAGCCAGCCGCAGAACACTGAAGCTTTCTTT.

J is TRBJ2-7 and V is TRBV23-1; 10 bases match TRBD2. TRBV23-1 is an open reading frame whose function is uncertain. Unmatched junction bases numbered 9, after V lost 7 bases and J lost 3 bases. This CDR3 spans 15 amino acids. This CDR3 is CASTSRTSGFYEQYF. The CDR3 DNA reads TGCGCCAGCACCTCACGGACTAGCGGATTCTACGAGCAGTACTTC.

The chain links TRBV9 to TRBJ2-1; TRBD2 matches 7 bases. CDR3 length equals 16 residues. Germline V gives CDR1 SGDLS, CDR2 YYNGEE. Trimming removed 2 bases from V and 9 bases from J; junction bases left unmatched: 14. CDR3 sequence reads: CASSVGPAGVISEQFF. Here the CDR3 DNA reads TGTGCCAGCAGCGTCGGACCCGCGGGAGTCATCTCTGAGCAGTTCTTC.

This chain uses TRBV6-6 with TRBJ1-5; 11 positions match TRBD1. The CDR3 loop spans 15 amino acids. The V gene end was trimmed by 6 bases and the J gene end by 7 bases; junction bases not matched to a gene: 8. CDR1 is MNHNY and CDR2 is SVGAGI in the germline V gene (reference sequence). The chain's CDR3 is CASRPGTGGKQPQHF. The CDR3 DNA reads TGTGCCAGCAGGCCCGGGACAGGGGGTAAACAGCCCCAGCATTTT.

This sequence joins TRBV7-3 and TRBJ2-5; the match to TRBD1 covers 8 bases. V lost 4 bases to trimming and J lost 10 bases; unmatched junction nucleotides: 14. The CDR3 consists of 15 residues. CDR1 and CDR2 (germline): SGHTA, FQGTGA. DNA of the CDR3: TGTGCCAGCAGCTACTGGACAGGGTATAGTGTGGGCCAGTACTTC. Its protein product is CASSYWTGYSVGQYF.

The chain carries TRBV9 and TRBJ2-7, with D possibly being TRBD2 (5 bases). The V gene lost 0 bases and the J gene lost 0 bases, with 13 bases spanning the gap. The germline V gene has CDR1 SGDLS and CDR2 YYNGEE. The CDR3 totals 16 residues. The CDR3 DNA follows: TGTGCCAGCAGCGTAGTGGGTAGCGCCCCCTCCTACGAGCAGTACTTC. Its translation: CASSVVGSAPSYEQYF.

This clone appeared a single time. Different DNA sequences within this sample yield the same CDR3. V usage is TRBV20-1 and J usage is TRBJ2-3, with unresolved D. The CDR3 spans 10 residues. Germline V gene lookup returns CDR1 DFQATT and CDR2 SNEGSKA (reference sequence). The V and J ends lost 6 bases and 5 bases respectively, with 6 bases between them. DNA of the CDR3: TGCAGTGCACGGAGAGATACGCAGTATTTT. This sequence encodes CSARRDTQYF.

The chain uses TRBV30 and TRBJ2-4; no firm D call. CDR1 is GTSNPN, CDR2 SVGIG, per germline (reference sequence). The CDR3 loop spans 13 amino acids. Trimming cost V 3 bases and J 8 bases, with 14 bases left between them. DNA of the CDR3: TGTGCCTGGAGAATACAGAAGTCGGACATTCAGTACTTC. Its translation is CAWRIQKSDIQYF.

The chain uses TRBV7-9 and TRBJ1-2, with D hard to call. The V end was cut by 3 bases, the J end by 7 bases, with 6 bases between. CDR3 length: 11 amino acids. Germline V gene sequence: CDR1 SEHNR, CDR2 FQNEAQ (reference sequence). The chain's CDR3 is CASSFGGGYTF. The CDR3 DNA reads as TGTGCCAGCAGCTTCGGAGGTGGCTACACCTTC.

V is TRBV18 and J is TRBJ2-2; TRBD2 matches 7 bases. CDR3 length equals 16 residues. Germline CDR1 KGHSH, CDR2 LQKENI. Trimming at V came to 1 base and at J to 7 bases, leaving 9 bases not matched to a gene. The CDR3 region is CASSPLLARRDGELFF. CDR3 DNA sequence: TGTGCCAGCTCACCACTACTAGCGAGACGGGACGGGGAGCTGTTTTTT.

The chain links TRBV11-3 to TRBJ2-5, with TRBD1 matching over 8 bases. Germline CDR1 and CDR2: SGHNT and YENEEA. J was trimmed by 3 bases and V by 5 bases; bases with no gene match: 8. This CDR3 contains 15 residues. The CDR3 DNA is TGTGCCAGCAGCCCGGGGACAGGAGTTAAAGAGACCCAGTACTTC. Its translation is CASSPGTGVKETQYF.